Presented here are 32 T cell receptor beta chains from one specimen sequenced in a study of blood T cell repertoires in COVID-19. Data came from immunoSEQ multiplex PCR; TCRdb stores just in-frame clones and leaves some out. The data contain around 250,000 clones, roughly 87% of them seen just once; the ten biggest clones take up around 4.6%. Sequencing was performed on peripheral blood. These TCRs come from a woman in her thirties or forties who had recovered from COVID-19.

The rearrangement links TRBV7-8 to TRBJ2-7; 9 nucleotides align to TRBD1. This CDR3 is 15 amino acids long. Germline trimming cut 5 bases from V and 6 bases from J; bases unmatched to any gene: 11. From germline, CDR1 is SGHVS and CDR2 FQNEAQ. The CDR3 here is CASSRGGTGGGEQYF. In DNA form, the CDR3 reads TGTGCCAGCAGCCGAGGGGGAACAGGGGGCGGCGAGCAGTACTTC.

This sequence joins TRBV5-1 and TRBJ2-5; no reliable D call. CDR1 and CDR2 (germline): SGHRS, YFSETQ. V gave up 2 bases and J gave up 2 bases, with 7 bases separating them. This CDR3 region has 13 residues. The CDR3 spells CASSFGFQETQYF. CDR3 nucleotides: TGCGCCAGCAGCTTCGGGTTTCAAGAGACCCAGTACTTC.

Comments on this clone: This clone may be a read error of a much larger clone one base away. This chain joins TRBV5-1 and TRBJ2-3, with 12 bases that match TRBD2. CDR1 and CDR2 from the germline V gene are SGHRS and YFSETQ. The CDR3 has 16 residues. V shed 2 bases and J 0 bases; nucleotides not matched to a gene: 1. CDR3 in amino acids: CASSLGTSGSTDTQYF. CDR3 coding DNA: TGCGCCAGCAGCTTAGGGACTAGCGGGAGCACAGATACGCAGTATTTT. Supplemented by reference TRBV5-1 and TRBJ2-3, the full variable domain reads KAGVTQTPRYLIKTRGQQVTLSCSPISGHRSVSWYQQTPGQGLQFLFEYFSETQRNKGNFPGRFSGRQFSNSRSEMNVSTLELGDSALYLCASSLGTSGSTDTQYFGPGTRLTVL.

The rearrangement links TRBV4-1 to TRBJ1-2; D is possibly TRBD1 (5 bases). The CDR3 runs 12 residues. Germline V lookup: CDR1 MGHRA, CDR2 YSYEKL. Between the trimmed V and J ends, which lost 3 bases and 5 bases, there was a span of 7 bases. CDR3 nucleotides: TGCGCCAGCAGCCAGCAGGGATATGGCTACACCTTC. It is translated as CASSQQGYGYTF.

V usage is TRBV7-2 and J usage is TRBJ1-1, with D hard to call. Germline CDR1 is SGHTA and CDR2 is FQGNSA. V lost 6 bases to trimming and J lost 0 bases, with 11 bases between them. This CDR3 has 14 amino acids. CDR3 DNA: TGTGCCAGCAGGAGTAGTATAATGAACACTGAAGCTTTCTTT. This encodes CASRSSIMNTEAFF.

The chain is built from TRBV18 and TRBJ2-5; perhaps TRBD2 as D (6 bases). CDR3 length: 15 amino acids. The V end was cut by 2 bases, the J end by 4 bases, with 14 bases between. Germline CDR1 reads KGHSH; CDR2 reads LQKENI. Here the CDR3 reads CASSPIAERGETQYF. In nucleotides, the CDR3 is TGTGCCAGCTCACCAATAGCGGAAAGGGGAGAGACCCAGTACTTC. Complete variable domain (other parts from reference TRBV18 and TRBJ2-5): NAGVMQNPRHLVRRRGQEARLRCSPMKGHSHVYWYRQLPEEGLKFMVYLQKENIIDESGMPKERFSAEFPKEGPSILRIQQVVRGDSAAYFCASSPIAERGETQYFGPGTRLLVL.

The chain combines TRBV27 with TRBJ2-7; D is unresolved. The CDR3 runs 15 residues. Trimming removed 5 bases from V and 6 bases from J, with 20 bases in between. Germline CDR1 MNHEY, CDR2 SMNVEV (reference sequence). CDR3: CASSHPRGVWREQYV. The CDR3 DNA reads TGTGCCAGCAGTCACCCCAGAGGAGTCTGGCGCGAGCAGTACGTC.

This clone was recorded many times. CDR3 nucleotides: TGTGCCAGCAGCCTGACTCGGGGTTCGACTGAAGCTTTCTTT. This translates into CASSLTRGSTEAFF. The chain recombines TRBV4-2 with TRBJ1-1; the D is unclear. In germline, CDR1 is LGHNA, CDR2 YNFKEQ. With 4 bases removed from V and 5 bases from J, the gap between germline ends came to 14 bases. The length of the CDR3 is 14 residues.

This clone was counted a single time. The chain employs TRBV30 and TRBJ2-5; no reliable D call. This CDR3 is built from 11 residues. The germline gives CDR1 GTSNPN, CDR2 SVGIG (reference sequence). The V end was cut by 7 bases, the J end by 1 base, with 7 bases between. Here the CDR3 DNA reads TGTGCCTACGCGAGCCAAGAGACCCAGTACTTC. Translating it yields CAYASQETQYF.

The CDR3 reads CASSQDPGRSETQYF. In nucleotides, the CDR3 is TGTGCCAGCAGCCAAGACCCGGGGAGGTCAGAGACCCAGTACTTC. V and J are TRBV3-1 (or the pseudogene TRBV3-2) and TRBJ2-5; a weak D match, TRBD2 (6 bases). CDR1 is LGHDT and CDR2 is YNNKEL in the germline V gene (reference sequence). V was trimmed by 0 bases and J by 4 bases, leaving 12 bases between them. This CDR3 has 15 amino acids.

The chain links TRBV5-8 to TRBJ2-7; TRBD1 might be the D (5 bases). The germline CDR1 and CDR2 sequences are SGHTS and YDEGEE. The CDR3 runs 13 residues. Trimming took off 0 bases at V and 1 base at J, with 5 bases between the two ends. CDR3 region: CASSLGQSYEQYV. CDR3 coding DNA: TGTGCCAGCAGCTTGGGACAGTCCTACGAGCAGTACGTC.

V is TRBV21-1 and J is TRBJ1-6; the table's D gene call, TRBD1, was not cross checked with the DNA. TRBV21-1 is described as a pseudogene. This CDR3 contains 17 residues. CDR3 amino acids: CASNLWTRGPHNSPLHF. The CDR3 DNA reads as TGTGCCAGCAACTTGTGGACCAGGGGGCCCCATAATTCACCCCTCCACTTT.

V and J are TRBV2 and TRBJ2-1; tentative D call: TRBD2 (5 bases). V was clipped by 0 bases and J by 0 bases, with 15 bases between them. This CDR3 has 18 amino acids. CDR1 is SNHLY, CDR2 FYNNEI, per germline. The DNA for the CDR3 is TGTGCCAGCAGTGAAGCCTCTTGGGAGCTGAGCTCCTACAATGAGCAGTTCTTC. Residues: CASSEASWELSSYNEQFF. Full variable domain (rest looked up from reference TRBV2 and TRBJ2-1): EPEVTQTPSHQVTQMGQEVILRCVPISNHLYFYWYRQILGQKVEFLVSFYNNEISEKSEIFDDQFSVERPDGSNFTLKIRSTKLEDSAMYFCASSEASWELSSYNEQFFGPGTRLTVL.

The V and J genes are TRBV2 and TRBJ1-2; TRBD1 matches at 8 bases. CDR1 and CDR2 from the germline V gene are SNHLY and FYNNEI. Unmatched junction bases numbered 9, after V lost 4 bases and J lost 8 bases. The CDR3 covers 14 residues. CDR3 bases: TGTGCCAGCAGTGTCCAGACAGGGGCTGGCGGCTACACCTTC. Protein product: CASSVQTGAGGYTF. Full variable domain (outside the CDR3, taken from reference TRBV2 and TRBJ1-2): EPEVTQTPSHQVTQMGQEVILRCVPISNHLYFYWYRQILGQKVEFLVSFYNNEISEKSEIFDDQFSVERPDGSNFTLKIRSTKLEDSAMYFCASSVQTGAGGYTFGSGTRLTVV.

J is TRBJ2-3 and V is TRBV7-2, with 8 bases matching TRBD1. Looked up from germline, CDR1 is SGHTA and CDR2 is FQGNSA. CDR3 length equals 15 residues. Losses at the gene ends were 6 bases for V and 3 bases for J; bases not matched to a gene: 8. The CDR3, as DNA: TGTGCCAGCAGTTTTCAGGGGGCCACGACAGATACGCAGTATTTT. Residues: CASSFQGATTDTQYF.

This clone has more than one count but fewer than ten. The chain has TRBV28 and TRBJ1-1; tentatively, D is TRBD1 (5 bases). CDR3 length: 13 amino acids. Trimming took off 1 base at V and 5 bases at J, with 8 bases between the two ends. Germline V gives CDR1 MDHEN, CDR2 SYDVKM. CDR3 nucleotide sequence: TGTGCCAGCAGTTTATTAGGGGATACTGAAGCTTTCTTT. Its protein product is CASSLLGDTEAFF.

V and J are TRBV19 and TRBJ2-1; D might be TRBD2 (6 bases). The ends were cut back, 0 bases at V and 9 bases at J, with 12 bases in the middle. CDR1 LNHDA and CDR2 SQIVND come from the germline V gene (reference sequence). This CDR3 region has 14 residues. In nucleotides, the CDR3 is TGTGCCAGTAGTATAGACGGGGGATCGGGTGAGCAGTTCTTC. Amino acids: CASSIDGGSGEQFF. Complete variable domain (other parts from reference TRBV19 and TRBJ2-1): DGGITQSPKYLFRKEGQNVTLSCEQNLNHDAMYWYRQDPGQGLRLIYYSQIVNDFQKGDIAEGYSVSREKKESFPLTVTSAQKNPTAFYLCASSIDGGSGEQFFGPGTRLTVL.

This chain links TRBV11-3 with TRBJ2-5; D call uncertain. V lost 1 base and J 3 bases, leaving 18 bases between the germline ends. CDR1 is SGHNT, CDR2 YENEEA, per germline. The CDR3 totals 17 residues. The CDR3 protein is CASSLGRWSEKKETQYF. CDR3 in DNA: TGTGCCAGCAGCTTAGGTCGTTGGTCCGAGAAAAAAGAGACCCAGTACTTC.

This chain uses TRBV28 with TRBJ2-6; TRBD1 matches 7 bases. The germline CDR1 and CDR2 sequences are MDHEN and SYDVKM. V was pared by 6 bases and J by 2 bases, with 10 bases of the junction left unmatched. The CDR3 spans 17 residues. For the CDR3, the DNA is TGTGCCAGCAGCCCTTGGACAGGACCAACTGGGGCCAACGTCCTGACTTTC. This gives the protein CASSPWTGPTGANVLTF.

This chain uses TRBV27 with TRBJ1-6, with a weak D call TRBD1 (5 bases). The CDR3 loop spans 16 amino acids. Germline V lookup: CDR1 MNHEY, CDR2 SMNVEV (reference sequence). The V and J ends lost 6 bases and 1 base respectively, with 13 bases between them. The CDR3 reads CASRTKGNSYNSPLHF. The CDR3 nucleotides are TGTGCCAGCAGAACGAAGGGGAATTCCTATAATTCACCCCTCCACTTT.

The chain employs TRBV4-2 and TRBJ2-4, with TRBD1 matching 7 bases. Germline CDR1 reads LGHNA; CDR2 reads YNFKEQ. The CDR3 spans 16 residues. Losses at the gene ends were 1 base for V and 1 base for J; bases not matched to a gene: 4. CDR3 bases: TGTGCCAGCAGCCAAGGGTCACAGGGGGCCAAAAACATTCAGTACTTC. The encoded protein is CASSQGSQGAKNIQYF.

V is TRBV21-1 and J is TRBJ2-3; the table's TRBD2 call for D was not verified on the DNA. TRBV21-1 is shown as a pseudogene. This CDR3 has 13 residues. The DNA for the CDR3 is TGTGCCAGCCCCCTAGTTCACACAGATACGCAGTATTTT. It encodes CASPLVHTDTQYF.

The chain employs TRBV5-6 and TRBJ2-5; maybe TRBD1 (5 bases). This CDR3 has 13 amino acids. Germline V gene data show CDR1 as SGHDT and CDR2 as YYEEEE. Deletions cut 4 bases from V and 4 bases from J, with 11 bases between. The CDR3 sequence is CASSKGPGETQYF. CDR3 nucleotides: TGTGCCAGCAGCAAGGGGCCAGGAGAGACCCAGTACTTC.

This sequence joins TRBV7-2 and TRBJ2-5; D remains unclear. The germline V gene encodes CDR1 SGHTA and CDR2 FQGNSA. The V end lost 2 bases, the J end lost 2 bases, and 9 bases lay between the germline ends. The CDR3 loop spans 14 amino acids. The CDR3 region is CASSLKLTQETQYF. The CDR3 DNA reads as TGTGCCAGCAGCTTAAAGTTAACTCAAGAGACCCAGTACTTC.

This sequence joins TRBV7-2 and TRBJ2-5; 7 bases are a match to TRBD1. Per the germline V gene, CDR1 is SGHTA and CDR2 is FQGNSA. The junction had 6 bases not matched to a gene; V was cut back by 1 base and J by 4 bases. The CDR3 is 15 residues long. CDR3 amino acids: CASSLDGRTGETQYF. The DNA for the CDR3 is TGTGCCAGCAGCTTAGACGGGCGGACAGGAGAGACCCAGTACTTC.

The CDR3 bases are TGTGCCAGTGGGCTAGCGGGAGTTGCCGGGGAGCTGTTTTTT. Translated: CASGLAGVAGELFF. The genes are TRBV19 and TRBJ2-2; TRBD2 matches at 10 bases. The V gene's germline CDR1 is LNHDA and CDR2 SQIVND (reference sequence). Trimming at V came to 8 bases and at J to 6 bases, leaving 6 bases not matched to a gene. The CDR3 totals 14 residues. Full variable domain (rest looked up from reference TRBV19 and TRBJ2-2): DGGITQSPKYLFRKEGQNVTLSCEQNLNHDAMYWYRQDPGQGLRLIYYSQIVNDFQKGDIAEGYSVSREKKESFPLTVTSAQKNPTAFYLCASGLAGVAGELFFGEGSRLTVL.

The genes are TRBV6-5 and TRBJ1-5; TRBD1 matches at 9 bases. Germline loops: CDR1 MNHEY, CDR2 SVGAGI. The CDR3 contains 15 residues. After removal of 6 bases from V and 1 base from J, the junction contained 4 bases not matched to a gene. This CDR3 is CASRTGGGSNQPQHF. DNA for the CDR3: TGTGCCAGCAGAACAGGGGGCGGGAGCAATCAGCCCCAGCATTTT.

Only one count was recorded for this clone. The chain is built from TRBV10-2 and TRBJ2-7; D is possibly TRBD2 (5 bases). V shed 5 bases and J shed 2 bases, with 10 bases lying between them. Germline CDR1 and CDR2: WSHSY and SAAADI. CDR3 length equals 13 residues. The CDR3 DNA reads as TGCGCCAGCAGTTTGGACGGGACCTACGAGCAGTACTTC. As protein: CASSLDGTYEQYF.

The J gene is TRBJ1-1, the V gene TRBV6-5; TRBD1 might be the D (6 bases). The CDR3 contains 15 residues. V was cut by 2 bases and J by 1 base, with 11 bases left in between. Germline V gene sequence: CDR1 MNHEY, CDR2 SVGAGI. The CDR3 loop is CASSYRAGANTEAFF. CDR3 bases: TGTGCCAGCAGTTACCGGGCGGGGGCGAACACTGAAGCTTTCTTT.

The chain couples TRBV7-9 to TRBJ1-6; 9 positions agree with TRBD1. The junction had 7 bases not matched to a gene; V was cut back by 5 bases and J by 8 bases. Germline V gene lookup returns CDR1 SEHNR and CDR2 FQNEAQ (reference sequence). This CDR3 is 15 amino acids long. The CDR3 protein is CASSRGTGLDSPLHF. In nucleotides, the CDR3 is TGTGCCAGCAGCCGCGGGACAGGGCTTGATTCACCCCTCCACTTT.

The chain carries TRBV2 and TRBJ1-2; perhaps TRBD1 as D (6 bases). In germline, CDR1 is SNHLY, CDR2 FYNNEI. V was clipped by 7 bases and J by 4 bases, with 31 bases between them. This CDR3 spans 19 amino acids. CDR3 nucleotide sequence: TGTGCCAGCAATCTACTCCGGGACATCTTAATGGATATACTCTATGGCTACACCTTC. As protein: CASNLLRDILMDILYGYTF.

The CDR3 nucleotides read TGTGCCAGCAGAGGACAGACAAACACCGGGGAGCTGTTTTTT. It is translated as CASRGQTNTGELFF. V usage is TRBV6-4 and J usage is TRBJ2-2, with D perhaps matching TRBD1 (6 bases). Per the germline V gene, CDR1 is MRHNA and CDR2 is SNTAGT. Trimming cost V 6 bases and J 2 bases, with 10 bases left between them. This CDR3 has 14 residues.